These 2 T cell receptor beta chains were all obtained from the same sample, sequenced in a study of cytomegalovirus exposure and HLA in healthy donors listed by TCRdb under 2017. Library method: the immunoSEQ multiplex PCR assay. A mixture of 60 forward primers for TCR Vbeta segments and 13 reverse primers for TCR Jbeta segments was used in the multiplex PCR. The source is immuneACCESS, and TCRdb retained only in-frame sequences with V and J called. Part of the clones is not carried over; for the studies checked, unresolved V genes explain less than half of this, and the remainder is unexplained. The sample table lists approximately 44,000 clones, 75% to 90% of them with a count of one. The ten largest clonotypes hold 6.5% to 9.5% of the sample. Sequencing input: PBMCs. The receptors stem from a woman aged 40 to 50 in good health and CMV-seropositive.

V is TRBV9 and J is TRBJ2-1, with TRBD2 identical over 7 bases. J gave up 5 bases and V 4 bases, and 9 bases lay outside the gene matches. Germline V gives CDR1 SGDLS, CDR2 YYNGEE. The CDR3 has 15 amino acids. CDR3 in DNA: TGTGCCAGCAGCCGGCTCCTAGCGGTTAACAATGAGCAGTTCTTC. It codes for CASSRLLAVNNEQFF.

This clone was counted a few times. V and J are TRBV18 and TRBJ2-7; D not resolved. The V end lost 3 bases, the J end lost 7 bases, and 19 bases lay between the germline ends. Germline loops: CDR1 KGHSH, CDR2 LQKENI. The CDR3 runs to 15 residues. In DNA form, the CDR3 reads TGTGCCAGCTCACCCCGAGGTCCCCCGAAGGAAGAGCAGTACTTC. This sequence encodes CASSPRGPPKEEQYF. Full variable domain (outside the CDR3, taken from reference TRBV18 and TRBJ2-7): NAGVMQNPRHLVRRRGQEARLRCSPMKGHSHVYWYRQLPEEGLKFMVYLQKENIIDESGMPKERFSAEFPKEGPSILRIQQVVRGDSAAYFCASSPRGPPKEEQYFGPGTRLTVT.